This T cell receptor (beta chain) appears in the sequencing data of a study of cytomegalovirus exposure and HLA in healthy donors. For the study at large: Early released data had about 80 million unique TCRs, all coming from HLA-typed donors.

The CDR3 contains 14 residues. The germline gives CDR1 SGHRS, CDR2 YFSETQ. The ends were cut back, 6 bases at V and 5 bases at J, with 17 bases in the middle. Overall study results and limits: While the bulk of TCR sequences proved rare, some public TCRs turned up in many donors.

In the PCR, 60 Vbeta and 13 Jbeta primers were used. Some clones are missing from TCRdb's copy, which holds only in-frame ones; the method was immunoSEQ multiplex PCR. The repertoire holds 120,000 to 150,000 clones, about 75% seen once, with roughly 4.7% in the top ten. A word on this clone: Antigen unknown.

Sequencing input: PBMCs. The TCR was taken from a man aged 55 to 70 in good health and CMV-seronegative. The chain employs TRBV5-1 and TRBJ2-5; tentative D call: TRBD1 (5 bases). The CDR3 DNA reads TGCGCCAGCACCAAGGACACCTCCGTCGAGACCCAGTACTTC. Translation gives CASTKDTSVETQYF.